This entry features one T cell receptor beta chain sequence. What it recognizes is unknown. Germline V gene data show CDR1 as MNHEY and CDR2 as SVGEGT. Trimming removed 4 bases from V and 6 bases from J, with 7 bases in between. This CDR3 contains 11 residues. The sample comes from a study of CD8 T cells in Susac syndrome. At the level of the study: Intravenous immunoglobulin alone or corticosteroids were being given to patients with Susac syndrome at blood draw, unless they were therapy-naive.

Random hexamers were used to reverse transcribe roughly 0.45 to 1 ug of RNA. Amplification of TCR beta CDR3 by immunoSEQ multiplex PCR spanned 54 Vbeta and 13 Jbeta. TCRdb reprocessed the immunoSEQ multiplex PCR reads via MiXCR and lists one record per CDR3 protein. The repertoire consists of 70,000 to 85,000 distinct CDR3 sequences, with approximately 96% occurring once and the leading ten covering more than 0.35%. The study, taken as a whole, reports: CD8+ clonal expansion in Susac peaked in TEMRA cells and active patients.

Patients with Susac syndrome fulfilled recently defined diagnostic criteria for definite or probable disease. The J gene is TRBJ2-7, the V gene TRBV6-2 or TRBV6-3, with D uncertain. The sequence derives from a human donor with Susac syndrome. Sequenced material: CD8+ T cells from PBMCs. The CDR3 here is CASSFGPEQYV. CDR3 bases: TGTGCCAGCAGTTTCGGACCCGAGCAGTACGTC.